Below, 32 T cell receptor beta chains from the same sample are listed, as sequenced in a study of CD8+ T cells in alopecia areata. Indicated treatment: oral pan-JAK inhibitor, 5-10 mg twice daily. As the sequencing template, cDNA was produced by extracting RNA and reverse transcribing it. Produced via immunoSEQ multiplex PCR; TCRdb's table is partial and in-frame only. This sample has under 150,000 clones; roughly 57% occur once, and the top ten carry approximately 5.1%. The sample consisted of CD4+ T cells sorted from blood, taken at week 4, from a patient treated with tofacitinib. The receptors originated from a human donor with alopecia areata.

This rearrangement joins TRBV29-1 to TRBJ2-1; possible D gene TRBD2, 5 bases. Trimming removed 6 bases at V and 6 bases at J, with 12 bases between. Per germline, CDR1 SQVTM and CDR2 ANQGSEA. CDR3 length: 12 residues. CDR3 residues: CSVQRRANEQFF. The DNA of the CDR3 is TGCAGCGTCCAGCGGAGAGCCAATGAGCAGTTCTTC.

This sequence joins TRBV25-1 and TRBJ1-5; TRBD1 might be the D (5 bases). V was trimmed by 4 bases and J by 4 bases, leaving 11 bases between them. CDR3 length: 14 amino acids. Germline assignment: CDR1 MGHDK and CDR2 SYGVNS. CDR3 coding DNA: TGTGCCAGCAGTGGGGACGGTCCGAATCAGCCCCAGCATTTT. It encodes CASSGDGPNQPQHF.

This clone occurred a few times. This chain uses TRBV29-1 with TRBJ2-5; D might be TRBD1 (6 bases). The CDR3 runs 14 residues. CDR1 and CDR2 (germline): SQVTM, ANQGSEA. V was trimmed by 4 bases and J by 7 bases, leaving 19 bases between them. Written as DNA, the CDR3 is TGCAGCGTTGCCTACAAGGCAGGGGTTGGGACCCAGTACTTC. Protein sequence: CSVAYKAGVGTQYF.

This chain joins TRBV29-1 and TRBJ2-2; 7 bases are shared with TRBD1. Germline loops: CDR1 SQVTM, CDR2 ANQGSEA. The CDR3 runs 13 residues. The J segment lost 6 bases and the V segment lost 5 bases, leaving 6 bases of the junction unmatched. The CDR3 spells CSVRQGSSGELFF. In nucleotides, the CDR3 is TGCAGCGTTCGACAGGGATCGTCCGGGGAGCTGTTTTTT.

This clone was detected only a few times. This chain uses TRBV29-1 with TRBJ1-5, with D possibly matching TRBD1 (5 bases). Germline V CDR1 and CDR2: SQVTM, ANQGSEA. Trimming removed 7 bases from V and 4 bases from J, with 11 bases in between. The CDR3 contains 12 residues. The CDR3 region has the DNA TGCAGCGCGCGCCAGGGTAATCAGCCCCAGCATTTT. Translated, it gives CSARQGNQPQHF.

The V gene is TRBV7-9, the J gene TRBJ2-7, with TRBD2 identical over 10 bases. There are 16 residues in the CDR3. CDR1 is SEHNR and CDR2 is FQNEAQ in the germline V gene (reference sequence). The J segment lost 1 base and the V segment lost 6 bases, leaving 9 bases of the junction unmatched. This CDR3 reads CASSSPRTSGSYEQYF. CDR3 DNA sequence: TGTGCCAGCAGTTCCCCCCGGACTAGCGGTTCCTACGAGCAGTACTTC. Combining the CDR3 with reference TRBV7-9 and TRBJ2-7 gives the whole variable domain DTGVSQNPRHKITKRGQNVTFRCDPISEHNRLYWYRQTLGQGPEFLTYFQNEAQLEKSRLLSDRFSAERPKGSFSTLEIQRTEQGDSAMYLCASSSPRTSGSYEQYFGPGTRLTVT.

This clone occurred a few times. CDR3 DNA: TGTGCCATCAGTGAGTCGGTCGGGAACACCGGGGAGCTGTTTTTT. The encoded protein is CAISESVGNTGELFF. This chain joins TRBV10-3 and TRBJ2-2; no reliable D call. CDR1 is ENHRY and CDR2 is SYGVKD in the germline V gene. The CDR3 covers 15 residues. Trimming removed 0 bases from V and 1 base from J, with 6 bases in between.

This sequence joins TRBV7-2 and TRBJ2-5; the D is unclear. Germline V gives CDR1 SGHTA, CDR2 FQGNSA. The CDR3 is 18 residues long. The V end lost 2 bases, the J end lost 7 bases, and 26 bases lay between the germline ends. As DNA, the CDR3 is TGTGCCAGCAGCTTACGTCGCCGACAAGACATTTCATTAGGGACCCAGTACTTC. Translation gives CASSLRRRQDISLGTQYF.

The count of this clone is one. This chain uses TRBV30 with TRBJ2-5, with D maybe TRBD1 (6 bases). The CDR3 runs to 12 residues. Deletions cut 2 bases from V and 4 bases from J, with 8 bases between. The germline CDR1 and CDR2 sequences are GTSNPN and SVGIG (reference sequence). Written as DNA, the CDR3 is TGTGCCTGGAGTACAGGGTCAGAGACCCAGTACTTC. It is translated as CAWSTGSETQYF.

The J gene is TRBJ2-7, the V gene TRBV9; D gene uncertain. There are 13 residues in the CDR3. Germline-derived CDR1 and CDR2 are SGDLS and YYNGEE. Trimming stripped 1 base from V and 6 bases from J, with 11 bases between. The CDR3 coding sequence is TGTGCCAGCAGCGTAAACTTAGTGGGCGAGCAGTACTTC. Its translation: CASSVNLVGEQYF.

This chain uses TRBV29-1 with TRBJ2-1, with TRBD1 as a possible D gene (6 bases). CDR3 length: 13 residues. Germline loops: CDR1 SQVTM, CDR2 ANQGSEA. V dropped 3 bases and J dropped 2 bases, with 8 bases sitting between them. The CDR3 loop is CSVDRTAYNEQFF. CDR3 sequence (DNA): TGCAGCGTTGATAGGACAGCCTACAATGAGCAGTTCTTC.

This clone was seen only a few times. This sequence joins TRBV5-1 and TRBJ1-5; D might be TRBD1 (6 bases). The CDR3 covers 14 residues. The germline V and J ends were trimmed by 4 bases and 3 bases, with 11 bases remaining between them. The germline gives CDR1 SGHRS, CDR2 YFSETQ. This chain's CDR3 is CASSLGHDNQPQHF. The CDR3 coding sequence is TGCGCCAGCAGCCTGGGACATGACAATCAGCCCCAGCATTTT. Full variable domain (rest looked up from reference TRBV5-1 and TRBJ1-5): KAGVTQTPRYLIKTRGQQVTLSCSPISGHRSVSWYQQTPGQGLQFLFEYFSETQRNKGNFPGRFSGRQFSNSRSEMNVSTLELGDSALYLCASSLGHDNQPQHFGDGTRLSIL.

The V and J genes are TRBV6-5 and TRBJ1-2; TRBD1 matches 7 bases. V trimming: 5 bases; J trimming: 7 bases; junction bases outside the gene matches: 4. The CDR3 is made up of 12 amino acids. CDR1 and CDR2 (germline): MNHEY, SVGAGI. This CDR3 reads CASSDRVGGYTF. As DNA, the CDR3 is TGTGCCAGCAGTGACAGGGTCGGTGGCTACACCTTC.

Notes on this clone: One base away lies a much larger clone, so this may be a sequencing read error. The V gene is TRBV28, the J gene TRBJ1-2; 7 nucleotides align to TRBD1. The trim removed 4 bases at V and 2 bases at J, leaving 1 base unmatched. This CDR3 comprises 13 residues. Germline CDR1 reads MDHEN; CDR2 reads SYDVKM. The CDR3 loop is CASSSRGNYGYTF. The CDR3 coding sequence is TGTGCCAGCAGTTCCAGGGGGAACTATGGCTACACCTTC.

V usage is TRBV5-4 and J usage is TRBJ2-5, with a weak D call TRBD1 (6 bases). The CDR3 consists of 14 residues. V lost 0 bases to trimming and J lost 5 bases, with 11 bases between them. Germline V CDR1 and CDR2: SGHNT, YYREEE (reference sequence). As DNA, the CDR3 is TGTGCCAGCAGCTTGGCCACCAGGGGTGAGACCCAGTACTTC. Translating it yields CASSLATRGETQYF.

This rearrangement joins TRBV15 to TRBJ2-7, with unresolved D. The germline V gene encodes CDR1 LNHNV and CDR2 YYDKDF (reference sequence). Trimming removed 1 base from V and 6 bases from J, with 7 bases in between. This CDR3 region has 12 residues. CDR3: CATSRGRSEQYF. The CDR3 DNA reads TGTGCCACCAGCAGAGGCCGGAGCGAGCAGTACTTC.

The chain joins TRBV30 to TRBJ2-1; D not resolved. Germline CDR1 GTSNPN, CDR2 SVGIG (reference sequence). V lost 7 bases to trimming and J lost 4 bases, with 8 bases between them. The CDR3 loop spans 11 amino acids. The DNA for the CDR3 is TGTGCCTCGAGAGGATACAATGAGCAGTTCTTC. As protein: CASRGYNEQFF.

CDR3 in amino acids: CASSLAGVVETQYF. As DNA, the CDR3 is TGTGCCAGCAGCTTAGCAGGGGTGGTGGAGACCCAGTACTTC. The chain joins TRBV11-2 to TRBJ2-5, with D perhaps TRBD1 (6 bases). The CDR3 contains 14 residues. Germline V gene data show CDR1 as SGHAT and CDR2 as FQNNGV. With 1 base removed from V and 5 bases from J, the gap between germline ends came to 11 bases.

The chain employs TRBV7-9 and TRBJ2-7, with 8 bases lining up with TRBD1. V trimming: 2 bases; J trimming: 2 bases; junction bases outside the gene matches: 8. This CDR3 is built from 16 residues. The germline V gene has CDR1 SEHNR and CDR2 FQNEAQ (reference sequence). CDR3 nucleotide sequence: TGTGCCAGCAGCTTAATCCGAGGGACAGGAGCCTACGAGCAGTACTTC. It encodes CASSLIRGTGAYEQYF.

The V call is TRBV19, the J call TRBJ1-5; D ambiguous. The CDR3 totals 14 residues. The V and J ends lost 3 bases and 4 bases respectively, with 10 bases between them. In germline, CDR1 is LNHDA, CDR2 SQIVND (reference sequence). The CDR3 loop is CASSIATDNQPQHF. The CDR3 DNA reads TGTGCCAGTAGTATCGCGACGGATAATCAGCCCCAGCATTTT.

CDR3 protein: CASSPDRGPQPQHF. CDR3 coding DNA: TGTGCCAGCTCACCCGATAGAGGGCCTCAGCCCCAGCATTTT. The chain is built from TRBV18 and TRBJ1-5; D is uncertain. The CDR3 length is 14 residues. V lost 3 bases and J 6 bases, leaving 12 bases between the germline ends. Germline V CDR1 and CDR2: KGHSH, LQKENI.

V usage is TRBV4-3 and J usage is TRBJ2-3; D is uncertain. This CDR3 has 15 amino acids. Germline CDR1 and CDR2: LGHNA and YSLEER. The V end was cut by 1 base, the J end by 2 bases, with 10 bases between. The CDR3 DNA reads TGCGCCAGCAGCCAAGCCAACCCCCTCACAGATACGCAGTATTTT. It codes for CASSQANPLTDTQYF.

The rearrangement links TRBV5-1 to TRBJ2-5, with TRBD1 identical over 9 bases. J lost 2 bases, V lost 4 bases, and 6 bases had no gene match. CDR1 SGHRS and CDR2 YFSETQ come from the germline V gene. The length of the CDR3 is 15 residues. CDR3 loop: CASSTGTGSQETQYF. CDR3 nucleotides: TGCGCCAGCAGCACTGGGACAGGGAGTCAAGAGACCCAGTACTTC. Drawing the rest from reference TRBV5-1 and TRBJ2-5, the complete variable domain is KAGVTQTPRYLIKTRGQQVTLSCSPISGHRSVSWYQQTPGQGLQFLFEYFSETQRNKGNFPGRFSGRQFSNSRSEMNVSTLELGDSALYLCASSTGTGSQETQYFGPGTRLLVL.

The chain couples TRBV19 to TRBJ2-5; TRBD1 matches 7 bases. Looked up from germline, CDR1 is LNHDA and CDR2 is SQIVND (reference sequence). Trimming cost V 3 bases and J 13 bases; bases outside gene matches: 11. The CDR3 covers 13 residues. The CDR3 coding sequence is TGTGCCAGTAGTATTACCGGGACAGAGTCTTTGTACTTC. Translation: CASSITGTESLYF. Full variable domain (outside the CDR3, taken from reference TRBV19 and TRBJ2-5): DGGITQSPKYLFRKEGQNVTLSCEQNLNHDAMYWYRQDPGQGLRLIYYSQIVNDFQKGDIAEGYSVSREKKESFPLTVTSAQKNPTAFYLCASSITGTESLYFGPGTRLLVL.

The chain links TRBV15 to TRBJ2-5; 7 nucleotides agree with TRBD1. Germline-derived CDR1 and CDR2 are LNHNV and YYDKDF (reference sequence). With V trimmed by 8 bases and J by 0 bases, 9 bases remained unmatched. The CDR3 is 15 amino acids. CDR3 in amino acids: CATSELQGYQETQYF. The CDR3 bases are TGTGCCACCTCAGAATTACAGGGGTACCAAGAGACCCAGTACTTC.

The rearrangement links TRBV27 to TRBJ2-5; D gene ambiguous. This CDR3 has 13 residues. The V and J ends lost 4 bases and 1 base respectively, with 7 bases between them. Looked up from germline, CDR1 is MNHEY and CDR2 is SMNVEV (reference sequence). The CDR3 coding sequence is TGTGCCAGCAGTTATAGCCCCCAAGAGACCCAGTACTTC. Its translation: CASSYSPQETQYF.

This clone occurred a few times. The gene calls are TRBV6-6 and TRBJ2-7, with 8 bases lining up with TRBD1. Looked up from germline, CDR1 is MNHNY and CDR2 is SVGAGI (reference sequence). With 6 bases clipped from V and 3 bases from J, the junction kept 7 bases outside the gene matches. CDR3 size: 14 residues. The CDR3 reads CASSYRGTHYEQYF. CDR3 nucleotide sequence: TGTGCCAGCAGCTACAGGGGGACTCACTACGAGCAGTACTTC.

The chain is built from TRBV30 and TRBJ1-1; D call uncertain. CDR1 and CDR2 (germline): GTSNPN, SVGIG (reference sequence). This CDR3 is built from 13 residues. Trimming left V 2 bases short and J 4 bases short, with 11 bases between. The CDR3 DNA sequence: TGTGCCTGGAGTTATGCTGGAGCCACTGAAGCTTTCTTT. Encoded protein: CAWSYAGATEAFF.

The chain is built from TRBV5-1 and TRBJ2-5; a weak D match, TRBD1 (5 bases). The germline V and J ends were trimmed by 4 bases and 0 bases, with 10 bases remaining between them. The germline V gene has CDR1 SGHRS and CDR2 YFSETQ. CDR3 length: 14 amino acids. CDR3 in amino acids: CASSPDSYQETQYF. CDR3 bases: TGCGCCAGCAGCCCCGACAGTTACCAAGAGACCCAGTACTTC. Full variable domain (outside the CDR3, taken from reference TRBV5-1 and TRBJ2-5): KAGVTQTPRYLIKTRGQQVTLSCSPISGHRSVSWYQQTPGQGLQFLFEYFSETQRNKGNFPGRFSGRQFSNSRSEMNVSTLELGDSALYLCASSPDSYQETQYFGPGTRLLVL.

This chain joins TRBV30 and TRBJ2-3, with D possibly called TRBD1 or TRBD2 (5 bases each). Germline V lookup: CDR1 GTSNPN, CDR2 SVGIG (reference sequence). The length of the CDR3 is 14 residues. V was trimmed by 0 bases and J by 1 base, leaving 8 bases between them. In DNA form, the CDR3 reads TGTGCCTGGAGTGTAACGGGACGCACAGATACGCAGTATTTT. Amino acid sequence: CAWSVTGRTDTQYF. Together with reference TRBV30 and TRBJ2-3, the CDR3 gives the full variable domain: SQTIHQWPATLVQPVGSPLSLECTVEGTSNPNLYWYRQAAGRGLQLLFYSVGIGQISSEVPQNLSASRPQDRQFILSSKKLLLSDSGFYLCAWSVTGRTDTQYFGPGTRLTVL.

The J gene is TRBJ1-2, the V gene TRBV27; 8 bases map to TRBD1. Trimming at V came to 6 bases and at J to 7 bases, leaving 7 bases not matched to a gene. Germline CDR1 MNHEY, CDR2 SMNVEV (reference sequence). CDR3 length: 13 residues. The CDR3 DNA is TGTGCCAGCAGCCTGACAGGGGCGAGTGGCTACACCTTC. Translating gives CASSLTGASGYTF.

The chain carries TRBV6-6 and TRBJ2-2; perhaps D is TRBD1 or TRBD2 (6 bases each). The V gene lost 6 bases and the J gene lost 3 bases, with 17 bases spanning the gap. The CDR3 is 16 residues long. Germline-derived CDR1 and CDR2 are MNHNY and SVGAGI (reference sequence). The CDR3 loop is CASSQGGAGDTGELFF. The CDR3 region has the DNA TGTGCCAGCAGCCAGGGAGGTGCAGGGGACACCGGGGAGCTGTTTTTT.